The 27 T cell receptor beta chains reported below all come from one sample, sequenced in a study of blood T cell repertoires in COVID-19. Data came from immunoSEQ multiplex PCR; TCRdb stores just in-frame clones and leaves some out. This table has a few hundred thousand clones, roughly 87% appearing once. Sequenced input: PBMCs or T cells enriched from blood (not recorded which). Source of these receptors: a man younger than 35 with acute COVID-19.

The rearrangement links TRBV4-2 to TRBJ2-3; tentatively, D is TRBD2 (6 bases). This CDR3 spans 14 amino acids. Germline V gene data show CDR1 as LGHNA and CDR2 as YNFKEQ. Trimming shortened V by 1 base and J by 3 bases, and 8 bases separated the two germline ends. CDR3 sequence reads: CASSQGEVTDTQYF. The CDR3 DNA reads as TGTGCCAGCAGCCAAGGGGAGGTGACAGATACGCAGTATTTT.

As regards this clone: Other DNA sequences from this sample encode an identical CDR3 as well. The chain carries TRBV28 and TRBJ1-2, with TRBD1 as a possible D gene (6 bases). CDR1 is MDHEN, CDR2 SYDVKM, per germline. CDR3 length: 13 amino acids. Trimming removed 5 bases from V and 2 bases from J, with 9 bases in between. The CDR3 sequence: CASSPGQNYGYTF. The CDR3 coding sequence is TGTGCCAGCAGTCCCGGACAGAACTATGGCTACACCTTC.

The V call is TRBV2, the J call TRBJ2-3; tentatively, D is TRBD2 (6 bases). Germline V gene sequence: CDR1 SNHLY, CDR2 FYNNEI. The CDR3 extends over 15 amino acids. V was clipped by 0 bases and J by 5 bases, with 12 bases between them. The CDR3: CASSEASLALDTQYF. CDR3 DNA sequence: TGTGCCAGCAGTGAAGCGTCGCTAGCGTTAGATACGCAGTATTTT.

The chain recombines TRBV6-4 with TRBJ1-1; D is undetermined. The germline V gene has CDR1 MRHNA and CDR2 SNTAGT. The CDR3 covers 13 residues. Trimming pared 6 bases from V and 2 bases from J, leaving 10 bases between. The CDR3 reads CASRRTVNTEAFF. CDR3 nucleotides: TGTGCCAGCAGGCGCACAGTTAACACTGAAGCTTTCTTT.

The count of this clone is one. The gene calls are TRBV25-1 and TRBJ2-1; D might be TRBD2 (6 bases). The CDR3 runs to 15 residues. Trimming took off 4 bases at V and 5 bases at J, with 15 bases between the two ends. CDR1 and CDR2 from the germline V gene are MGHDK and SYGVNS. The CDR3 region is CASSGGTLMDNEQFF. The CDR3 DNA reads TGTGCCAGCAGTGGGGGGACTTTGATGGACAATGAGCAGTTCTTC. Full variable domain (rest looked up from reference TRBV25-1 and TRBJ2-1): EADIYQTPRYLVIGTGKKITLECSQTMGHDKMYWYQQDPGMELHLIHYSYGVNSTEKGDLSSESTVSRIRTEHFPLTLESARPSHTSQYLCASSGGTLMDNEQFFGPGTRLTVL.

CDR3 amino acids: CASSSGLGAVYNEQFF. CDR3 nucleotides: TGTGCCAGCAGTTCTGGCCTGGGGGCGGTGTACAATGAGCAGTTCTTC. This chain connects TRBV13 to TRBJ2-1, with a weak D call TRBD1 (6 bases). CDR1 and CDR2 (germline): PRHDT, FYEKMQ (reference sequence). The CDR3 runs 16 residues. Trimming shortened V by 6 bases and J by 4 bases, and 19 bases separated the two germline ends.

V and J are TRBV2 and TRBJ1-3; D is perhaps TRBD1 (6 bases). The CDR3 has 14 amino acids. With 7 bases removed from V and 2 bases from J, the gap between germline ends came to 12 bases. The V gene's germline CDR1 is SNHLY and CDR2 FYNNEI. The CDR3 loop reads CASKSAGAGNTIYF. The DNA for the CDR3 is TGTGCCAGCAAATCAGCAGGGGCTGGAAACACCATATATTTT.

V and J are TRBV2 and TRBJ2-2; 9 bases agree with TRBD2. The CDR3 consists of 18 residues. J lost 2 bases, V lost 1 base, and 8 bases had no gene match. Germline V gives CDR1 SNHLY, CDR2 FYNNEI. The CDR3 DNA follows: TGTGCCAGCAGTGAAGATCCGGCGGGAGGGCGAAACACCGGGGAGCTGTTTTTT. Protein: CASSEDPAGGRNTGELFF. Using reference TRBV2 and TRBJ2-2 for the parts outside the CDR3, the full variable domain is EPEVTQTPSHQVTQMGQEVILRCVPISNHLYFYWYRQILGQKVEFLVSFYNNEISEKSEIFDDQFSVERPDGSNFTLKIRSTKLEDSAMYFCASSEDPAGGRNTGELFFGEGSRLTVL.

The chain uses TRBV11-2 and TRBJ2-5; TRBD2 aligns across 11 bases. Germline lookup yields CDR1 SGHAT and CDR2 FQNNGV. Trimming cost V 5 bases and J 2 bases; bases outside gene matches: 16. The CDR3 totals 19 residues. The chain's CDR3 is CASSHPRLAGGPYQETQYF. The DNA for the CDR3 is TGTGCCAGCAGCCACCCCCGGCTAGCGGGAGGACCGTATCAAGAGACCCAGTACTTC.

This clone was picked up a small number of times. The chain employs TRBV29-1 and TRBJ1-2, with D maybe TRBD1 (5 bases). The germline V and J ends were trimmed by 3 bases and 4 bases, with 12 bases remaining between them. This CDR3 spans 13 amino acids. In germline, CDR1 is SQVTM, CDR2 ANQGSEA. The CDR3 DNA reads as TGCAGCGTTGAGTCGGACAACTCCTATGGCTACACCTTC. Translation gives CSVESDNSYGYTF.

In its sample, this clone was seen once. The V call is TRBV7-2, the J call TRBJ2-2; 11 bases line up with TRBD1. Germline assignment: CDR1 SGHTA and CDR2 FQGNSA. This CDR3 has 15 amino acids. Germline trimming cut 1 base from V and 6 bases from J; bases unmatched to any gene: 1. CDR3 amino acids: CASSLEDRGPGELFF. The CDR3 DNA reads TGTGCCAGCAGCTTAGAGGACAGGGGGCCCGGGGAGCTGTTTTTT.

The rearrangement uses TRBV18 and TRBJ2-1, with 14 bases that match TRBD2. This CDR3 region has 19 residues. V lost 3 bases, J lost 7 bases, and 14 bases stayed unmatched. From germline, CDR1 is KGHSH and CDR2 LQKENI. The CDR3 DNA follows: TGTGCCAGCTCACCGCCTCCTACCGGGACTAGCGGGAGTGTGAATGAGCAGTTCTTC. It translates to CASSPPPTGTSGSVNEQFF.

This chain connects TRBV27 to TRBJ2-3, with a weak D call TRBD2 (6 bases). Germline-derived CDR1 and CDR2 are MNHEY and SMNVEV (reference sequence). V dropped 8 bases and J dropped 2 bases, with 14 bases sitting between them. The CDR3 is 14 residues long. Written as DNA, the CDR3 is TGTGCCAGCCGACGGCGGGGATTCACAGATACGCAGTATTTT. Translated, it gives CASRRRGFTDTQYF.

The rearrangement joins TRBV11-2 to TRBJ2-3, with 16 positions matching TRBD2. From germline, CDR1 is SGHAT and CDR2 FQNNGV. CDR3 length equals 17 residues. V lost 4 bases, J lost 5 bases, and 6 bases stayed unmatched. In DNA, the CDR3 is TGTGCCAGCAGCTCCGGGACTAGCGGGAGGGAGGGAGATACGCAGTATTTT. This translates into CASSSGTSGREGDTQYF.

The table lists this clone with a count of one. The genes are TRBV27 and TRBJ2-5; D gene uncertain. The V end lost 8 bases, the J end lost 0 bases, and 16 bases lay between the germline ends. This CDR3 comprises 15 residues. Germline CDR1 reads MNHEY; CDR2 reads SMNVEV (reference sequence). The CDR3 loop reads CASGSTTKYQETQYF. CDR3 sequence (DNA): TGTGCCAGCGGGTCCACCACTAAGTACCAAGAGACCCAGTACTTC.

J is TRBJ2-7 and V is TRBV11-2, with a possible D match to TRBD2 (5 bases). Germline CDR1 is SGHAT and CDR2 is FQNNGV. This CDR3 contains 14 residues. Trimming pared 1 base from V and 3 bases from J, leaving 10 bases between. CDR3 sequence: CASSLVKRHYEQYF. The DNA of the CDR3 is TGTGCCAGCAGCTTAGTAAAGCGGCACTACGAGCAGTACTTC. Drawing the rest from reference TRBV11-2 and TRBJ2-7, the complete variable domain is EAGVAQSPRYKIIEKRQSVAFWCNPISGHATLYWYQQILGQGPKLLIQFQNNGVVDDSQLPKDRFSAERLKGVDSTLKIQPAKLEDSAVYLCASSLVKRHYEQYFGPGTRLTVT.

This clone has a handful of counts. The rearrangement links TRBV5-1 to TRBJ2-7; perhaps TRBD2 as D (5 bases). Germline V CDR1 and CDR2: SGHRS, YFSETQ. This CDR3 spans 13 amino acids. Trimming shortened V by 4 bases and J by 2 bases, and 10 bases separated the two germline ends. The CDR3 DNA is TGCGCCAGCAGCGGGGTAGCGACCTACGAGCAGTACTTC. Its protein product is CASSGVATYEQYF. Looking up the rest from reference TRBV5-1 and TRBJ2-7 gives the full variable domain: KAGVTQTPRYLIKTRGQQVTLSCSPISGHRSVSWYQQTPGQGLQFLFEYFSETQRNKGNFPGRFSGRQFSNSRSEMNVSTLELGDSALYLCASSGVATYEQYFGPGTRLTVT.

CDR3 loop: CASSTTDRGRYEQYF. The DNA for the CDR3 is TGTGCCAGTAGTACTACCGACAGGGGCAGATACGAGCAGTACTTC. V is TRBV19 and J is TRBJ2-7; 8 bases align to TRBD1. J lost 4 bases, V lost 4 bases, and 9 bases had no gene match. The CDR3 consists of 15 residues. Germline CDR1 reads LNHDA; CDR2 reads SQIVND (reference sequence).

V gene TRBV5-4 combines with J gene TRBJ1-2; D remains unclear. Trimming took off 0 bases at V and 4 bases at J, with 7 bases between the two ends. Germline CDR1 SGHNT, CDR2 YYREEE (reference sequence). This CDR3 region has 13 residues. The CDR3: CASSLEGGYGYTF. The CDR3 coding sequence is TGTGCCAGCAGCTTGGAGGGAGGCTATGGCTACACCTTC.

V usage is TRBV7-2 and J usage is TRBJ2-7; D may be TRBD2 (6 bases). V lost 5 bases and J lost 0, with 14 bases in between. The germline CDR1 and CDR2 sequences are SGHTA and FQGNSA. This CDR3 contains 15 residues. CDR3 protein: CASSPTLGGSYEQYF. The CDR3 DNA follows: TGTGCCAGCAGCCCCACCCTCGGGGGCTCCTACGAGCAGTACTTC.

This chain joins TRBV2 and TRBJ1-2, with unresolved D. The CDR3 has 12 amino acids. With 6 bases removed from V and 6 bases from J, the gap between germline ends came to 11 bases. Germline-derived CDR1 and CDR2 are SNHLY and FYNNEI. CDR3 in amino acids: CASRWGDDGYTF. CDR3 DNA sequence: TGTGCCAGCAGGTGGGGAGACGATGGCTACACCTTC. The whole variable domain, remainder taken from reference TRBV2 and TRBJ1-2, is EPEVTQTPSHQVTQMGQEVILRCVPISNHLYFYWYRQILGQKVEFLVSFYNNEISEKSEIFDDQFSVERPDGSNFTLKIRSTKLEDSAMYFCASRWGDDGYTFGSGTRLTVV.

The chain has TRBV6-6 and TRBJ1-3; D remains ambiguous. The germline gives CDR1 MNHNY, CDR2 SVGAGI (reference sequence). V was clipped by 6 bases and J by 3 bases, with 15 bases between them. The length of the CDR3 is 15 residues. The CDR3 here is CASSLLTGGGNTIYF. CDR3 nucleotide sequence: TGTGCCAGCAGCCTCCTGACGGGAGGTGGAAACACCATATATTTT.

This clone occurred once. The V and J genes are TRBV12-5 and TRBJ2-1; 13 bases agree with TRBD2. CDR3 length: 15 residues. Germline CDR1 and CDR2: LGHNT and FRNRAP. The trim removed 6 bases at V and 6 bases at J, leaving 5 bases unmatched. CDR3 coding DNA: TGTGCTAGTGGCGAGGGACTAGCGGGGATCAATGAGCAGTTCTTC. Its translation is CASGEGLAGINEQFF.

V usage is TRBV28 and J usage is TRBJ2-7, with a weak D call TRBD1 (7 bases). V was pared by 7 bases and J by 7 bases, with 23 bases between. CDR1 is MDHEN and CDR2 is SYDVKM in the germline V gene. This CDR3 spans 15 amino acids. This chain's CDR3 is CASTGGGTETGEQYF. CDR3 nucleotides: TGTGCCAGCACCGGAGGGGGGACAGAAACCGGGGAGCAGTACTTC.

About this clone itself: This sample also contains other DNA sequences that code for the same CDR3. V gene TRBV28 combines with J gene TRBJ1-1; D is perhaps TRBD1 (5 bases). Germline V gene data show CDR1 as MDHEN and CDR2 as SYDVKM. V lost 2 bases to trimming and J lost 4 bases, with 11 bases between them. This CDR3 is built from 14 residues. The CDR3 spells CASSLGQGGTEAFF. CDR3 sequence (DNA): TGTGCCAGCAGTTTAGGGCAGGGCGGCACTGAAGCTTTCTTT.

The chain joins TRBV13 to TRBJ2-1; 12 bases align to TRBD2. The CDR3 runs 15 residues. V was clipped by 5 bases and J by 7 bases; unmatched bases: 6. Germline V gene sequence: CDR1 PRHDT, CDR2 FYEKMQ (reference sequence). CDR3 nucleotide sequence: TGTGCCAGCAGCCCCCGGCTAGCGGGAGGGAATGAGCAGTTCTTC. It specifies CASSPRLAGGNEQFF.

The chain combines TRBV7-9 with TRBJ1-1; D perhaps matches TRBD1 (5 bases). Germline V gene data show CDR1 as SEHNR and CDR2 as FQNEAQ (reference sequence). The CDR3 contains 15 residues. The ends were cut back, 0 bases at V and 0 bases at J, with 8 bases in the middle. The CDR3 region has the DNA TGTGCCAGCAGCTTAGCGGGACTGATGAACACTGAAGCTTTCTTT. Its translation is CASSLAGLMNTEAFF.